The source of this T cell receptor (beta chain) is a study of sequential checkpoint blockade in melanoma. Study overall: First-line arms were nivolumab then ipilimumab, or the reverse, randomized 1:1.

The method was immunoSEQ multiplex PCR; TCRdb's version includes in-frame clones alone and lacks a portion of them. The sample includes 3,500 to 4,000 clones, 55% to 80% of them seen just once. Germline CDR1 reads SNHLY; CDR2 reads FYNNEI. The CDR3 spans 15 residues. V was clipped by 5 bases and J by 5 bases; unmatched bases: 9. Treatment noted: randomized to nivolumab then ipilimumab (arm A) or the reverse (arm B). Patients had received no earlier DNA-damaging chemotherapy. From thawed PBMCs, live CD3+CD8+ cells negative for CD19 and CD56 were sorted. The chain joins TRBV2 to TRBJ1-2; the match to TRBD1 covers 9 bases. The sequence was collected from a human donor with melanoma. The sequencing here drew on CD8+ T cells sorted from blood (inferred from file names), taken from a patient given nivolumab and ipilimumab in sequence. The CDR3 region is CASSLVGTGRYGYTF. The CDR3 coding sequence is TGTGCCAGCAGTCTAGTGGGGACAGGGCGGTATGGCTACACCTTC.